This T cell receptor (beta chain) was identified in a study of blood T cell repertoires in COVID-19. Study as a whole: Acute-phase and convalescent COVID-19 samples originated in the United States, Italy and Spain. Nucleic acid was either cDNA or gDNA, and it came from T cells, B-cell-depleted T cells, or PBMCs.

In the authors' workflow: The authors estimated nucleated cell counts from reference gene primer amplification. Here immunoSEQ multiplex PCR was the method, and the copy in TCRdb shows in-frame clones only, minus some. V and J calls and clone size are as listed in that table; D and trimming were resolved from the DNA. Here the sample spans 200,000 to 300,000 clones, 70% to 90% being singletons. The receptor comes from a man between 60 and 70 years old with acute or convalescent COVID-19. Material: peripheral blood.

CDR3 residues: CSAPRATKNIQYF. Here the CDR3 DNA reads TGCAGCGCCCCCAGGGCTACCAAAAACATTCAGTACTTC. V usage is TRBV29-1 and J usage is TRBJ2-4, with D perhaps matching TRBD1 (5 bases). CDR1 and CDR2 (germline): SQVTM, ANQGSEA. This CDR3 spans 13 amino acids. V was shortened by 7 bases and J by 2 bases, with 12 bases between the two germline ends.